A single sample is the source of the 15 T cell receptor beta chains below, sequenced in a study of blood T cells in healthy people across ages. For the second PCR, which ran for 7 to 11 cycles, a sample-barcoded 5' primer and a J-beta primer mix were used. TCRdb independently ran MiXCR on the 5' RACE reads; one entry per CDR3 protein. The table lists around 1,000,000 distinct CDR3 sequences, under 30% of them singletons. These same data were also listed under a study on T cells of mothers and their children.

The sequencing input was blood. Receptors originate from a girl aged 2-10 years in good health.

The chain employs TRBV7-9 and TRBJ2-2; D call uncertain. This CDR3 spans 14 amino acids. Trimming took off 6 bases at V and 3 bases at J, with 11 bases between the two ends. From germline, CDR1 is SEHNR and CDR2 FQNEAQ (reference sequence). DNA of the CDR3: TGTGCCAGCAGTTTGGGTTGGGACACCGGGGAGCTGTTTTTT. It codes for CASSLGWDTGELFF.

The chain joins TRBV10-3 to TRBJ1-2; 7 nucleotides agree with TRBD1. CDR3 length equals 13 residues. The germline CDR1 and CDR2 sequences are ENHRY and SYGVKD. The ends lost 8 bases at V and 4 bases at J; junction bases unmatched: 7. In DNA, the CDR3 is TGTGCCATCGGGGACAGTGAGGTCTATGGCTACACCTTC. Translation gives CAIGDSEVYGYTF.

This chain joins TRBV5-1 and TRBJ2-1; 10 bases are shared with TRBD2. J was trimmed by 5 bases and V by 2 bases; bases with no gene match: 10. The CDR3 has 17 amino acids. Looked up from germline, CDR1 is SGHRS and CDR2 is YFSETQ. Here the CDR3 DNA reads TGCGCCAGCAGCTTTTTCCAACTAGCGGGGTTAGACAATGAGCAGTTCTTC. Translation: CASSFFQLAGLDNEQFF.

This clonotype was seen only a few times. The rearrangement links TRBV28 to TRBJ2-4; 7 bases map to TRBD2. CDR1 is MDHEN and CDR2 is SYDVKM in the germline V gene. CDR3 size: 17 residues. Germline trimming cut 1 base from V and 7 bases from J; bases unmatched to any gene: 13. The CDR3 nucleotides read TGTGCCAGCAGTTTATCCCTCAGGTTGGGGGGGTGGAACATTCAGTACTTC. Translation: CASSLSLRLGGWNIQYF.

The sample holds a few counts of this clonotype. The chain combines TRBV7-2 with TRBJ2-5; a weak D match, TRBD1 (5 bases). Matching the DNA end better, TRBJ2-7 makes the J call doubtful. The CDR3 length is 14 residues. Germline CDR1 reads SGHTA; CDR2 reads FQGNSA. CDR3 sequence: CASSLLGRVYEQYF. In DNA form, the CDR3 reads TGTGCCAGCAGCTTACTTGGCAGGGTCTACGAGCAGTACTTC.

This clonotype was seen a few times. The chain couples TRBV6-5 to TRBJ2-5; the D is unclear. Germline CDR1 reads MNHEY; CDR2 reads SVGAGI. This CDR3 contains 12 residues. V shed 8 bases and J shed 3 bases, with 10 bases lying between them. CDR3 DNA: TGTGCCAGCTGTGACCCAAAAGAGACCCAGTACTTC. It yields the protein CASCDPKETQYF.

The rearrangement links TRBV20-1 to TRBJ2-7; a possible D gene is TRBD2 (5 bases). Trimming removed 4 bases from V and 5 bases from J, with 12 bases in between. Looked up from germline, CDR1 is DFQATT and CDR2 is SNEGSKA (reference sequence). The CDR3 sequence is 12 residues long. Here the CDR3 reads CSAKRAGNEQYF. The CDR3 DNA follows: TGCAGTGCTAAAAGGGCGGGCAACGAGCAGTACTTC.

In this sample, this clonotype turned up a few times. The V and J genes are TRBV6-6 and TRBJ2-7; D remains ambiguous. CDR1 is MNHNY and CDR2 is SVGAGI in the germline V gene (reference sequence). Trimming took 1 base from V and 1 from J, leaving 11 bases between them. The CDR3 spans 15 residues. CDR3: CASSYYSGLSYEQYF. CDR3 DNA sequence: TGTGCCAGCAGTTACTATTCGGGCCTTTCCTACGAGCAGTACTTC.

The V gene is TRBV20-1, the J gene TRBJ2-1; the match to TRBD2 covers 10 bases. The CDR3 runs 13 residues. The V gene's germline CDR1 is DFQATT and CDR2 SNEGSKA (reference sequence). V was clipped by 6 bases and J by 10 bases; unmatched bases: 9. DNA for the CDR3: TGCAGTGCAGCCGAGCGGGGGGGCCTCGAGCAGTTCTTC. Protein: CSAAERGGLEQFF.

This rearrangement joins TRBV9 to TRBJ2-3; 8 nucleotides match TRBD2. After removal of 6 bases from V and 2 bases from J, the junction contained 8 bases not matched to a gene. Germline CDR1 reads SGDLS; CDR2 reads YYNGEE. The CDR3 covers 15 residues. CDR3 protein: CASNVGGEYTDTQYF. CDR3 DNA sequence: TGTGCCAGCAACGTCGGGGGGGAATACACAGATACGCAGTATTTT.

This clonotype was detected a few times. CDR3 amino acids: CASSPQPGLAGSYTGELFF. The CDR3 bases are TGTGCCAGCTCACCACAACCAGGACTAGCGGGATCTTACACCGGGGAGCTGTTTTTT. J is TRBJ2-2 and V is TRBV18, with TRBD2 matching 12 bases. CDR3 length: 19 amino acids. The V gene end was trimmed by 1 base and the J gene end by 3 bases; junction bases not matched to a gene: 9. From germline, CDR1 is KGHSH and CDR2 LQKENI.

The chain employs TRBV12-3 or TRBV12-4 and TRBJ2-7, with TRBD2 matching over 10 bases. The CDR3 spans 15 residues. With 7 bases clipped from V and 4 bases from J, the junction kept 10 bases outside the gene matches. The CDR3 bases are TGTGCCAGCACTCCCGAGAGACTAGCGGGTTACGAGCAGTACTTC. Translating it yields CASTPERLAGYEQYF.

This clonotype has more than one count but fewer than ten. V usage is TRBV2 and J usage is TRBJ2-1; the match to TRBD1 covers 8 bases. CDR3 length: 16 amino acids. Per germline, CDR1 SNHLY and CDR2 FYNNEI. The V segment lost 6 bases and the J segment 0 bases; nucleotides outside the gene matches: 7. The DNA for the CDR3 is TGTGCCAGCAGGCAGACAGGGGAACTCTCCTACAATGAGCAGTTCTTC. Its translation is CASRQTGELSYNEQFF.

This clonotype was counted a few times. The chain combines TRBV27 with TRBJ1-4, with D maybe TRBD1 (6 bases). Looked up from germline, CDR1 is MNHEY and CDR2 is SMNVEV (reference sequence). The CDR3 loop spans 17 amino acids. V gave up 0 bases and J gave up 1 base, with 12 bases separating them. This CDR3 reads CASSLSSQGITNEKLFF. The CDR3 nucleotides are TGTGCCAGCAGTTTATCGTCCCAGGGGATAACTAATGAAAAACTGTTTTTT.

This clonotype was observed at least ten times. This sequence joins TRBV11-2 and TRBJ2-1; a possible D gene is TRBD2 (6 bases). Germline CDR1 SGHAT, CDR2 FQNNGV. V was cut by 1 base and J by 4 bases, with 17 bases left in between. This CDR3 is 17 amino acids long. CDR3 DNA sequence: TGTGCCAGCAGCTTAGTCAACGCGGGGATGAGGTACAATGAGCAGTTCTTC. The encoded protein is CASSLVNAGMRYNEQFF.